This TCR beta chain was captured by sequencing in a study of blood T cell repertoires in COVID-19. Whole-study context: Material from acute and convalescent COVID-19 was sourced from the United States, Italy and Spain. From T cells, B-cell-depleted T cells, or PBMCs came the material, which was cDNA or gDNA.

Authors' data handling: The authors estimated nucleated cell counts from reference gene primer amplification. Sequencing used immunoSEQ multiplex PCR; TCRdb keeps in-frame clones, though not all of them. From that table come the V and J calls and clone size; the DNA was used to work out D and trimming. The sample lists 100,000 to 150,000 clones; 69% were seen once. CDR1 and CDR2 from the germline V gene are MRHNA and SNTAGT. The CDR3 covers 13 residues. With 6 bases clipped from V and 5 bases from J, the junction kept 4 bases outside the gene matches. This clone was recorded once. The sequencing input was peripheral blood. The V call is TRBV6-4, the J call TRBJ2-3; the match to TRBD2 covers 8 bases. The sequence came from a woman in her 70s with acute or convalescent COVID-19. The CDR3 sequence is CASSGGAKDTQYF. CDR3 nucleotides: TGTGCCAGCAGCGGGGGGGCCAAAGATACGCAGTATTTT.